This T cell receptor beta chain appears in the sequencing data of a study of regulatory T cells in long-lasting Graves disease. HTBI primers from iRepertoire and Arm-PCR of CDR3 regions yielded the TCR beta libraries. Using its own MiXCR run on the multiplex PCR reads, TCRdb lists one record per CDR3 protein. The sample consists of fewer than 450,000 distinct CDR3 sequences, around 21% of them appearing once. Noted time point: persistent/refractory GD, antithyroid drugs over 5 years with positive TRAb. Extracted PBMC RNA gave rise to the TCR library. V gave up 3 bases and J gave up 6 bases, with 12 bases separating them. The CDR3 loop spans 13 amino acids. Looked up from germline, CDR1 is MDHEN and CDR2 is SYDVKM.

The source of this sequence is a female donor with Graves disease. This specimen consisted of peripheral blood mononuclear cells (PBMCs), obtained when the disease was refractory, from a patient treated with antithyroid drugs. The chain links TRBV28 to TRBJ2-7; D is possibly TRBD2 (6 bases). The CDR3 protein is CASSFPNGGEQYF. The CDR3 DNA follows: TGTGCCAGCAGTTTCCCCAACGGGGGCGAGCAGTACTTC.